The 14 T cell receptor beta chains given below trace back to one sample, sequenced in a study of tumor-infiltrating lymphocytes in localized non-small cell lung cancer. Method: immunoSEQ multiplex PCR; TCRdb's copy keeps in-frame clones and lacks some. The table shows under 9,500 clones, with just under 85% occurring only once. The sample taken for sequencing was uninvolved lung tissue not adjacent to the tumor. The receptors originated from a human donor with non-small cell lung cancer.

This clone has a single count. The gene calls are TRBV5-6 and TRBJ1-1; D is unresolved. V lost 1 base and J 4 bases, leaving 8 bases between the germline ends. Looked up from germline, CDR1 is SGHDT and CDR2 is YYEEEE. The CDR3 contains 13 residues. The chain's CDR3 is CASSLQFGTEAFF. As DNA, the CDR3 is TGTGCCAGCAGCTTGCAGTTCGGCACTGAAGCTTTCTTT.

This clone showed up just a few times. The chain is built from TRBV5-4 and TRBJ2-7, with 8 bases aligning to TRBD2. V gave up 4 bases and J gave up 9 bases; unmatched junction bases: 6. This CDR3 region has 12 residues. Germline CDR1 and CDR2: SGHNT and YYREEE (reference sequence). This CDR3 is CASSPGTSLQYF. In nucleotides, the CDR3 is TGTGCCAGCAGCCCAGGGACTAGTTTGCAGTACTTC. The whole variable domain, filled in from reference TRBV5-4 and TRBJ2-7, reads ETGVTQSPTHLIKTRGQQVTLRCSSQSGHNTVSWYQQALGQGPQFIFQYYREEENGRGNFPPRFSGLQFPNYSSELNVNALELDDSALYLCASSPGTSLQYFGPGTRLTVT.

This sequence joins TRBV9 and TRBJ2-3; D might be TRBD2 (6 bases). CDR3 size: 16 residues. CDR1 and CDR2 from the germline V gene are SGDLS and YYNGEE. Trimming stripped 3 bases from V and 3 bases from J, with 17 bases between. CDR3 DNA sequence: TGTGCCAGCAGCGCCTATATGGCGGGGAGGACAGATACGCAGTATTTT. This gives the protein CASSAYMAGRTDTQYF.

The chain is built from TRBV4-1 and TRBJ2-7; 12 bases map to TRBD2. Germline V gives CDR1 MGHRA, CDR2 YSYEKL. This CDR3 spans 13 amino acids. V was clipped by 5 bases and J by 7 bases; unmatched bases: 3. CDR3 DNA sequence: TGCGCCAGCAGCTATGGACTAGCGGGAGAGCAGTACTTC. Amino acid sequence: CASSYGLAGEQYF.

CDR3 protein: CASSDSAGSYEQYF. The CDR3 DNA reads TGTGCCAGCAGTGATTCGGCGGGCTCCTACGAGCAGTACTTC. The V gene is TRBV6-1, the J gene TRBJ2-7, with D tentatively TRBD2 (5 bases). V shed 3 bases and J shed 0 bases, with 9 bases lying between them. The CDR3 is made up of 14 amino acids. The V gene's germline CDR1 is MNHNS and CDR2 SASEGT.

The count of this clone is one. V and J are TRBV11-2 and TRBJ2-3; 10 bases are shared with TRBD1. CDR3 length: 17 residues. The V and J ends lost 1 base and 8 bases, in that order; junction bases with no gene match: 12. Germline assignment: CDR1 SGHAT and CDR2 FQNNGV. The CDR3 coding sequence is TGTGCCAGCAGCTTAGCGGTATGGACAGGGGGAGTTGGTACGCAGTATTTT. Amino acids: CASSLAVWTGGVGTQYF.

This rearrangement joins TRBV30 to TRBJ1-2; D uncertain. Germline loops: CDR1 GTSNPN, CDR2 SVGIG (reference sequence). This CDR3 is built from 8 residues. Between the trimmed V and J ends, which lost 7 bases and 7 bases, there was a span of 4 bases. The CDR3 region is CASSGYTF. The CDR3 nucleotides are TGTGCCTCAAGTGGCTACACCTTC.

The chain uses TRBV19 and TRBJ1-5; tentative D call: TRBD1 (6 bases). Germline values: CDR1 LNHDA, CDR2 SQIVND (reference sequence). V was cut by 8 bases and J by 11 bases, with 16 bases left in between. The CDR3 spans 12 residues. This CDR3 is CASSRGALAQHF. In DNA form, the CDR3 reads TGTGCCAGTTCGCGGGGGGCTTTAGCCCAGCATTTT.

This clone has only one observation. The V gene is TRBV7-9, the J gene TRBJ2-3; 8 nucleotides line up with TRBD1. This CDR3 comprises 13 residues. Germline V CDR1 and CDR2: SEHNR, FQNEAQ (reference sequence). Losses at the gene ends were 7 bases for V and 4 bases for J; bases not matched to a gene: 4. The CDR3 region is CASTDRGPDTQYF. CDR3 nucleotide sequence: TGTGCCAGCACCGACAGGGGCCCAGATACGCAGTATTTT.

The rearrangement uses TRBV10-1 and TRBJ1-5; TRBD1 aligns across 9 bases. CDR1 WNHNN and CDR2 SYGVQD come from the germline V gene (reference sequence). The length of the CDR3 is 16 residues. The V gene end was trimmed by 4 bases and the J gene end by 0 bases; junction bases not matched to a gene: 4. Here the CDR3 reads CASSARTGDSNQPQHF. CDR3 DNA sequence: TGCGCCAGCAGTGCCAGGACAGGGGATAGCAATCAGCCCCAGCATTTT.

V usage is TRBV4-2 and J usage is TRBJ2-7, with D uncertain. The CDR3 is 14 amino acids. CDR1 is LGHNA and CDR2 is YNFKEQ in the germline V gene. V was pared by 1 base and J by 0 bases, with 7 bases between. CDR3 amino acids: CASSQVDSSYEQYF. CDR3 coding DNA: TGTGCCAGCAGCCAAGTGGATAGCTCCTACGAGCAGTACTTC.

The V call is TRBV30, the J call TRBJ1-6; D is undetermined. V lost 6 bases to trimming and J lost 7 bases, with 7 bases between them. Germline V gives CDR1 GTSNPN, CDR2 SVGIG (reference sequence). The CDR3 contains 11 residues. The CDR3 loop is CACYSNSPLHF. The CDR3 coding sequence is TGTGCCTGCTACAGCAATTCACCCCTCCACTTT.

This CDR3 reads CASSEEGGVTYEQYF. The CDR3 nucleotides read TGTGCCAGCAGTGAAGAGGGGGGAGTTACTTACGAGCAGTACTTC. The chain joins TRBV2 to TRBJ2-7; either TRBD1 or TRBD2 may supply D (6 bases each). Germline-derived CDR1 and CDR2 are SNHLY and FYNNEI. Trimming shortened V by 1 base and J by 4 bases, and 14 bases separated the two germline ends. The CDR3 totals 15 residues.

This clone was observed once. The rearrangement joins TRBV6-1 to TRBJ2-7; 10 bases align to TRBD1. V lost 1 base, J lost 0 bases, and 0 bases stayed unmatched. Germline V gene lookup returns CDR1 MNHNS and CDR2 SASEGT. The CDR3 is 15 amino acids. This CDR3 reads CASSEGTGGSYEQYF. For the CDR3, the DNA is TGTGCCAGCAGTGAAGGGACAGGGGGCTCCTACGAGCAGTACTTC.